Presented here are 32 T cell receptor beta chains from one specimen sequenced in a study of human T cells and chemical hapten exposure (dated by TCRdb to the early 2020s). During library preparation, unique molecular identifiers were attached to individual cDNA molecules so that TCRs could be counted in a quantitative, reproducible way. TCRdb reprocessing: public reads trimmed at Q25 with fastp, clones called with MiXCR, in-frame beta chains kept. Every CDR3 protein is listed once, alongside the most common genes and DNA of its rows. The sample has about 120,000 distinct CDR3 sequences on record, roughly 8.5% of them singletons. Clones ranked in the top ten supply around 1.5% of the sample. Unfractionated whole blood was collected in Tempus Blood RNA tubes, and total RNA was extracted from that blood. Sequenced: whole blood. The receptors shown here come from a human donor in good health. Some clones in this sample may be carry-over from other donors' samples. Donor details come from another sample of the same person, matched by shared clones.

The sample holds many counts of this clonotype. The chain carries TRBV5-1 and TRBJ2-1, with 15 bases fitting TRBD2. The CDR3 is 17 residues long. Germline lookup yields CDR1 SGHRS and CDR2 YFSETQ. The ends lost 4 bases at V and 3 bases at J; junction bases unmatched: 5. The CDR3 nucleotides read TGCGCCAGCAGCCCAGGACTAGCGGGAGGGCGCTACAATGAGCAGTTCTTC. Translated: CASSPGLAGGRYNEQFF. Combining the CDR3 with reference TRBV5-1 and TRBJ2-1 gives the whole variable domain KAGVTQTPRYLIKTRGQQVTLSCSPISGHRSVSWYQQTPGQGLQFLFEYFSETQRNKGNFPGRFSGRQFSNSRSEMNVSTLELGDSALYLCASSPGLAGGRYNEQFFGPGTRLTVL.

This rearrangement joins TRBV6-5 to TRBJ1-4; D is undetermined. Trimming pared 4 bases from V and 0 bases from J, leaving 6 bases between. Germline V gives CDR1 MNHEY, CDR2 SVGAGI. The CDR3 spans 14 residues. The DNA of the CDR3 is TGTGCCAGCAGTTCCCCTGCAACTAATGAAAAACTGTTTTTT. It specifies CASSSPATNEKLFF.

This clonotype has more than one count but fewer than ten. The V call is TRBV27, the J call TRBJ1-2, with 9 positions matching TRBD1. This CDR3 region has 16 residues. V lost 5 bases, J lost 4 bases, and 11 bases stayed unmatched. Germline V gene sequence: CDR1 MNHEY, CDR2 SMNVEV (reference sequence). The CDR3 sequence: CASSAYKGQGPYGYTF. In DNA, the CDR3 is TGTGCCAGCAGTGCCTATAAGGGACAGGGCCCCTATGGCTACACCTTC.

The CDR3, as DNA: TGTGCCAGCAGCCTCCGAAGGGGGGGCAACACTGAAGCTTTCTTT. Its translation is CASSLRRGGNTEAFF. V gene TRBV5-5 combines with J gene TRBJ1-1; TRBD1 is a possible D gene (6 bases). Germline loops: CDR1 SGHKS, CDR2 YYEKEE (reference sequence). The CDR3 extends over 15 amino acids. Trimming took off 4 bases at V and 2 bases at J, with 15 bases between the two ends.

The J gene is TRBJ2-1, the V gene TRBV18; a possible D gene is TRBD2 (6 bases). Trimming took 0 bases from V and 0 from J, leaving 12 bases between them. Germline assignment: CDR1 KGHSH and CDR2 LQKENI. This CDR3 is 17 amino acids long. In DNA form, the CDR3 reads TGTGCCAGCTCACCACCGTCGTGGGAGGTCTCCTACAATGAGCAGTTCTTC. This sequence encodes CASSPPSWEVSYNEQFF.

This clonotype was seen only a few times. CDR3 protein: CASSPTQGTSGEETQYF. As DNA, the CDR3 is TGTGCCAGCAGCCCAACTCAGGGGACTAGCGGTGAAGAGACCCAGTACTTC. The V gene is TRBV5-8, the J gene TRBJ2-5, with 11 bases fitting TRBD2. CDR1 is SGHTS, CDR2 YDEGEE, per germline. The trim removed 4 bases at V and 3 bases at J, leaving 11 bases unmatched. The CDR3 has 17 amino acids.

The V and J genes are TRBV6-5 and TRBJ2-1; D remains unclear. Per germline, CDR1 MNHEY and CDR2 SVGAGI. V lost 6 bases, J lost 5 bases, and 8 bases lay in between. The CDR3 runs 12 residues. The CDR3: CASSPDDNEQFF. Here the CDR3 DNA reads TGTGCCAGCAGCCCGGACGACAATGAGCAGTTCTTC.

The table lists this clonotype with a few counts. This chain links TRBV4-3 with TRBJ2-3, with 12 bases aligning to TRBD2. This CDR3 region has 19 residues. With 0 bases clipped from V and 5 bases from J, the junction kept 12 bases outside the gene matches. Germline CDR1 reads LGHNA; CDR2 reads YSLEER. As DNA, the CDR3 is TGCGCCAGCAGCCAAGATCGGGTTAGACTAGCGGGGGTGGGAGATACGCAGTATTTT. Amino acid sequence: CASSQDRVRLAGVGDTQYF.

This clonotype was observed at least ten times. J is TRBJ1-1 and V is TRBV10-3; 8 nucleotides agree with TRBD1. This CDR3 has 14 residues. J gave up 4 bases and V 4 bases, and 5 bases lay outside the gene matches. Per germline, CDR1 ENHRY and CDR2 SYGVKD. For the CDR3, the DNA is TGTGCCATCAGTGGGACAGGGTCTAGCACTGAAGCTTTCTTT. Translating it yields CAISGTGSSTEAFF.

The chain employs TRBV23-1 and TRBJ1-1; tentative D call: TRBD1 (6 bases). TRBV23-1 counts as an open reading frame of uncertain function. This CDR3 is 16 amino acids long. V dropped 5 bases and J dropped 6 bases, with 22 bases sitting between them. The CDR3: CASSWAGARLTPEAFF. Here the CDR3 DNA reads TGCGCCAGCAGTTGGGCAGGGGCCCGTCTTACCCCTGAAGCTTTCTTT.

In its sample, this clonotype was seen many times. The chain uses TRBV7-2 and TRBJ1-5; D is unresolved. CDR3 length equals 16 residues. CDR1 and CDR2 from the germline V gene are SGHTA and FQGNSA. The V end lost 3 bases, the J end lost 4 bases, and 16 bases lay between the germline ends. CDR3 bases: TGTGCCAGCAGCTTTGCATGGGTCGGGTTGAATCAGCCCCAGCATTTT. Encoded protein: CASSFAWVGLNQPQHF.

In this sample, this clonotype turned up a few times. The V and J genes are TRBV20-1 and TRBJ1-5, with 7 bases matching TRBD1. J lost 1 base, V lost 3 bases, and 9 bases had no gene match. Germline CDR1 DFQATT, CDR2 SNEGSKA (reference sequence). CDR3 length equals 16 residues. The CDR3, as DNA: TGCAGTGCTAGTAAGGAGGGGGCGGGGAGCAATCAGCCCCAGCATTTT. Its protein is CSASKEGAGSNQPQHF.

This clonotype was observed many times. The CDR3 sequence: CASRPHGAAQETQYF. The CDR3 nucleotides read TGTGCCAGCAGACCACATGGGGCCGCCCAAGAGACCCAGTACTTC. V and J are TRBV6-2 or TRBV6-3 and TRBJ2-5; tentatively, D is TRBD1 (5 bases). V was shortened by 6 bases and J by 1 base, with 15 bases between the two germline ends. The V gene's germline CDR1 is MNHEY and CDR2 SVGEGT. This CDR3 spans 15 amino acids.

In this sample, this clonotype turned up a few times. V usage is TRBV29-1 and J usage is TRBJ2-1; either TRBD1 or TRBD2 may supply D (6 bases each). Trimming stripped 0 bases from V and 5 bases from J, with 11 bases between. Germline CDR1 SQVTM, CDR2 ANQGSEA. CDR3 length equals 14 residues. CDR3 nucleotide sequence: TGCAGCGTTGAAGATCTTGGGGGGCACAATGAGCAGTTCTTC. Protein sequence: CSVEDLGGHNEQFF.

This clonotype appeared a few times. The chain joins TRBV12-3 or TRBV12-4 to TRBJ1-2; no firm D call. Trimming pared 5 bases from V and 0 bases from J, leaving 13 bases between. This CDR3 has 15 residues. CDR3 DNA: TGTGCCAGCAGTCCTAACTTGCTCGCTAACTATGGCTACACCTTC. It specifies CASSPNLLANYGYTF.

The rearrangement links TRBV7-2 to TRBJ2-6; 7 bases fit TRBD2. V lost 0 bases to trimming and J lost 0 bases; unmatched junction nucleotides: 5. Germline-derived CDR1 and CDR2 are SGHTA and FQGNSA. The CDR3 extends over 18 amino acids. The CDR3 DNA is TGTGCCAGCAGCTTAGCTGTAGCGGGTTTCTCTGGGGCCAACGTCCTGACTTTC. Its translation: CASSLAVAGFSGANVLTF.

V and J are TRBV6-5 and TRBJ1-4, with D possibly being TRBD1 (5 bases). Germline values: CDR1 MNHEY, CDR2 SVGAGI. This CDR3 contains 15 residues. V was clipped by 0 bases and J by 8 bases, with 13 bases between them. CDR3 residues: CASSYSKQRGEKLFF. DNA of the CDR3: TGTGCCAGCAGTTACTCGAAACAGAGGGGCGAAAAACTGTTTTTT.

This clonotype has more than one count but fewer than ten. The chain couples TRBV29-1 to TRBJ2-2; D is perhaps TRBD1 or TRBD2 (6 bases each). V lost 4 bases, J lost 0 bases, and 9 bases lay in between. Looked up from germline, CDR1 is SQVTM and CDR2 is ANQGSEA. The CDR3 sequence is 14 residues long. The CDR3 sequence: CSVAGAANTGELFF. The CDR3 coding sequence is TGCAGCGTTGCGGGGGCCGCGAACACCGGGGAGCTGTTTTTT.

This clonotype was seen repeatedly, ten times or more. J is TRBJ2-1 and V is TRBV15; D unresolved. V lost 4 bases to trimming and J lost 9 bases, with 13 bases between them. The CDR3 runs 13 residues. Germline V gives CDR1 LNHNV, CDR2 YYDKDF (reference sequence). CDR3 region: CATSKRSGGEQFF. CDR3 bases: TGTGCCACCAGCAAACGGTCAGGCGGTGAGCAGTTCTTC.

This clonotype was observed many times. The V call is TRBV10-3, the J call TRBJ1-2, with TRBD1 matching over 10 bases. This CDR3 contains 15 residues. V was pared by 6 bases and J by 7 bases, with 11 bases of the junction left unmatched. CDR1 is ENHRY, CDR2 SYGVKD, per germline. CDR3 bases: TGTGCCATCAGGACAGGGGGCTCGGTTACTAGTGGCTACACCTTC. The encoded protein is CAIRTGGSVTSGYTF.

This clonotype was found many times. J is TRBJ2-1 and V is TRBV7-9; TRBD2 aligns across 13 bases. Germline V lookup: CDR1 SEHNR, CDR2 FQNEAQ (reference sequence). The CDR3 sequence is 19 residues long. Trimming removed 3 bases from V and 7 bases from J; junction bases left unmatched: 15. CDR3 DNA sequence: TGTGCCAGCAGCTTTGGCCGACGGTCTACTAGCGGGAGGGGTAATGAGCAGTTCTTC. Translated: CASSFGRRSTSGRGNEQFF.

The V call is TRBV5-6, the J call TRBJ1-3, with TRBD1 matching over 9 bases. The germline V gene encodes CDR1 SGHDT and CDR2 YYEEEE. The CDR3 is made up of 16 amino acids. V lost 2 bases to trimming and J lost 4 bases; unmatched junction nucleotides: 7. The CDR3 spells CASSLTGTGSGNTIYF. In DNA form, the CDR3 reads TGTGCCAGCAGCTTAACCGGGACAGGGTCCGGAAACACCATATATTTT.

This clonotype appeared many times. The chain's CDR3 is CASSQGRGRSQPQHF. DNA for the CDR3: TGTGCCAGCAGCCAGGGGAGGGGGCGAAGTCAGCCCCAGCATTTT. V is TRBV3-1 and J is TRBJ1-5; TRBD1 agrees at 7 bases. The CDR3 runs to 15 residues. Losses at the gene ends were 3 bases for V and 6 bases for J; bases not matched to a gene: 8. Per the germline V gene, CDR1 is LGHDT and CDR2 is YNNKEL (reference sequence).

In its sample, this clonotype was seen a few times. This sequence joins TRBV5-1 and TRBJ2-3; TRBD1 is a possible D gene (6 bases). The CDR3 is 15 amino acids. The germline V gene encodes CDR1 SGHRS and CDR2 YFSETQ. V was cut by 2 bases and J by 0 bases, with 10 bases left in between. Here the CDR3 DNA reads TGCGCCAGCAGCTTAAAGGGGGAAAGCACAGATACGCAGTATTTT. Amino acid sequence: CASSLKGESTDTQYF.

There are a few counts of this clonotype. The V gene is TRBV12-3 or TRBV12-4, the J gene TRBJ2-7; weak D call: TRBD2 (5 bases). Trimming took off 3 bases at V and 5 bases at J, with 14 bases between the two ends. The CDR3 totals 14 residues. CDR3 bases: TGTGCCAGCAGTTTGGGAGAGAGGCGGGACGAGCAGTACTTC. It is translated as CASSLGERRDEQYF.

This clonotype was recorded at least ten times. The V and J genes are TRBV29-1 and TRBJ1-1, with D uncertain. The CDR3 consists of 13 residues. Trimming took off 1 base at V and 1 base at J, with 7 bases between the two ends. CDR1 and CDR2 from the germline V gene are SQVTM and ANQGSEA. The CDR3 coding sequence is TGCAGCGTTGAAGGCCGCCGGAACACTGAAGCTTTCTTT. It translates to CSVEGRRNTEAFF.

This clonotype has a count of ten or more. The CDR3: CSAESGRSSYEQYF. For the CDR3, the DNA is TGCAGTGCTGAGAGCGGTAGGAGCTCCTACGAGCAGTACTTC. This rearrangement joins TRBV20-1 to TRBJ2-7; a weak D match, TRBD2 (5 bases). The V end lost 5 bases, the J end lost 0 bases, and 14 bases lay between the germline ends. Germline CDR1 reads DFQATT; CDR2 reads SNEGSKA (reference sequence). The length of the CDR3 is 14 residues.

The chain couples TRBV10-3 to TRBJ2-3; a weak D match, TRBD2 (6 bases). Trimming removed 3 bases at V and 4 bases at J, with 14 bases between. This CDR3 is 15 amino acids long. Germline CDR1 ENHRY, CDR2 SYGVKD. The CDR3 region is CAISDRDLGPDTQYF. The CDR3 DNA sequence: TGTGCCATCAGTGACCGGGACTTAGGGCCAGATACGCAGTATTTT.

In its sample, this clonotype was seen many times. The gene calls are TRBV19 and TRBJ2-5, with 9 bases lining up with TRBD2. Losses at the gene ends were 3 bases for V and 5 bases for J; bases not matched to a gene: 13. There are 17 residues in the CDR3. The germline V gene has CDR1 LNHDA and CDR2 SQIVND (reference sequence). The CDR3 here is CASSIGLAGDPRETQYF. CDR3 in DNA: TGTGCCAGTAGTATTGGCTTAGCGGGAGACCCTCGGGAGACCCAGTACTTC.

This sequence joins TRBV29-1 and TRBJ2-1; TRBD1 agrees at 7 bases. Germline loops: CDR1 SQVTM, CDR2 ANQGSEA. The CDR3 covers 14 residues. CDR3 region: CSIETGSSYNEQFF. The CDR3 nucleotides read TGCAGTATAGAGACAGGGAGCTCCTACAATGAGCAGTTCTTC.

The CDR3 DNA reads as TGCAGTGCTAGAGCGGGGACAGGGGGCTTTGGTGAAGCTTTCTTT. Its translation is CSARAGTGGFGEAFF. This chain connects TRBV20-1 to TRBJ1-1, with TRBD1 identical over 12 bases. The CDR3 extends over 15 amino acids. The germline gives CDR1 DFQATT, CDR2 SNEGSKA (reference sequence). V shed 1 base and J 7 bases; nucleotides not matched to a gene: 7.

This clonotype was detected a few times. V gene TRBV5-6 combines with J gene TRBJ2-1, with no clear D. V gave up 4 bases and J gave up 5 bases, with 4 bases separating them. CDR3 length: 11 amino acids. Germline CDR1 and CDR2: SGHDT and YYEEEE. The CDR3 coding sequence is TGTGCCAGCAGCGCCCACAATGAGCAGTTCTTC. It is translated as CASSAHNEQFF. The full variable domain, in which reference TRBV5-6 and TRBJ2-1 provide the parts outside the CDR3, is DAGVTQSPTHLIKTRGQQVTLRCSPKSGHDTVSWYQQALGQGPQFIFQYYEEEERQRGNFPDRFSGHQFPNYSSELNVNALLLGDSALYLCASSAHNEQFFGPGTRLTVL.